Below are 2 T cell receptor beta chains sequenced from a single sample in a study of regulatory T cells in long-lasting Graves disease. CDR3 regions were amplified by Arm-PCR using iRepertoire HTBI primers to build TCR beta libraries. In TCRdb, the multiplex PCR reads were re-called with MiXCR into one record per CDR3 protein. This sample has hundreds of thousands of distinct CDR3 sequences, with roughly 16% found just once. Time point here: newly diagnosed GD, antithyroid drugs for less than 3 months. TCR sequences were obtained from RNA taken from PBMCs. Separately, the same data were catalogued under a study of T cells in Graves' hyperthyroidism and ophthalmopathy.

This sample comprised peripheral blood mononuclear cells (PBMCs), obtained at new diagnosis, from a patient treated with antithyroid drugs. All receptors come from a woman younger than 45 with Graves disease.

This clonotype was counted between two and nine times. This chain joins TRBV6-1 and TRBJ2-1; TRBD2 matches 10 bases. Germline V CDR1 and CDR2: MNHNS, SASEGT. This CDR3 comprises 14 residues. V lost 8 bases, J lost 4 bases, and 5 bases stayed unmatched. The chain's CDR3 is CASGSGRGYNEQFF. Written as DNA, the CDR3 is TGTGCCAGCGGGAGCGGGAGGGGGTACAATGAGCAGTTCTTC.

This clonotype occurred many times. The chain is built from TRBV28 and TRBJ2-5; the D gene is possibly TRBD1 (6 bases). Germline V gives CDR1 MDHEN, CDR2 SYDVKM. Trimming removed 6 bases from V and 4 bases from J, with 18 bases in between. This CDR3 has 15 residues. For the CDR3, the DNA is TGTGCCAGCAGCTCGTTGAAGGGGGACGGAGAGACCCAGTACTTC. It encodes CASSSLKGDGETQYF.